A selection of T cell receptor beta chains follows, all from one sample in a study of identifying expanded T cells in peripheral blood. Sequencing used immunoSEQ multiplex PCR; TCRdb keeps in-frame clones, though not all of them. The sample has 90,000 to 95,000 clones, roughly 86% seen once. Source material: blood. These receptors all stem from a person between 18 and 75 years old in good health. The CDR3 runs from the conserved cysteine through the conserved F or W. The order of the fields is J gene, D gene, clone size, V gene, CDR3 length, CDR3 protein, CDR3 DNA. D genes are given only for firm matches. Some rows have no size entry. The others give once, few or many, or a class for an expanded clone.

J gene: TRBJ2-7; D gene: TRBD1; clone size: NA; V gene: TRBV7-3; CDR3 length: 15; CDR3 protein: CASSFGQGQVYEQYF; CDR3 DNA: TGTGCCAGCAGCTTCGGACAGGGACAGGTCTACGAGCAGTACTTC
J gene: TRBJ1-5; D gene: NA; clone size: few; V gene: TRBV2; CDR3 length: 11; CDR3 protein: CASSLGQPQHF; CDR3 DNA: TGTGCCAGCAGCCTTGGCCAGCCCCAGCATTTT
J gene: TRBJ1-1; D gene: NA; clone size: NA; V gene: TRBV19; CDR3 length: 15; CDR3 protein: CASSTRSGGGTEAFF; CDR3 DNA: TGTGCCAGTAGTACTCGGTCCGGGGGGGGCACTGAAGCTTTCTTT
J gene: TRBJ1-1; D gene: TRBD1; clone size: once; V gene: TRBV19; CDR3 length: 12; CDR3 protein: CASRDRATEAFF; CDR3 DNA: TGTGCCAGCCGTGACAGGGCCACTGAAGCTTTCTTT
J gene: TRBJ1-1; D gene: NA; clone size: few; V gene: TRBV19; CDR3 length: 13; CDR3 protein: CASSIGADTEAFF; CDR3 DNA: TGTGCCAGTAGTATAGGGGCGGACACTGAAGCTTTCTTT
J gene: TRBJ1-5; D gene: NA; clone size: NA; V gene: TRBV4-1; CDR3 length: 15; CDR3 protein: CASSQGGYSNQPQHF; CDR3 DNA: TGCGCCAGCAGCCAAGGGGGGTATAGCAATCAGCCCCAGCATTTT
J gene: TRBJ2-3; D gene: TRBD1; clone size: few; V gene: TRBV7-6; CDR3 length: 16; CDR3 protein: CASRQGMIRQTDTQYF; CDR3 DNA: TGTGCCAGCCGACAGGGGATGATAAGACAAACAGATACGCAGTATTTT
J gene: TRBJ1-1; D gene: TRBD1; clone size: NA; V gene: TRBV30; CDR3 length: 15; CDR3 protein: CAWHPAGQLNTEAFF; CDR3 DNA: TGTGCCTGGCACCCCGCGGGACAGTTGAACACTGAAGCTTTCTTT
J gene: TRBJ2-1; D gene: NA; clone size: NA; V gene: TRBV7-9; CDR3 length: 15; CDR3 protein: CASSLGLSGYNEQFF; CDR3 DNA: TGTGCCAGCAGCTTAGGTCTGAGCGGATACAATGAGCAGTTCTTC
J gene: TRBJ1-1; D gene: NA; clone size: once; V gene: TRBV30; CDR3 length: 13; CDR3 protein: CAWSKVAGTRTFF; CDR3 DNA: TGTGCCTGGAGTAAGGTAGCCGGGACAAGAACTTTCTTT
J gene: TRBJ1-1; D gene: NA; clone size: once; V gene: TRBV27; CDR3 length: 13; CDR3 protein: CASSFSGMTEAFF; CDR3 DNA: TGTGCCAGCAGTTTTTCAGGGATGACTGAAGCTTTCTTT
J gene: TRBJ1-2; D gene: TRBD1; clone size: NA; V gene: TRBV5-4; CDR3 length: 13; CDR3 protein: CASSQDREDGYTF; CDR3 DNA: TGTGCCAGCAGCCAAGACAGGGAAGATGGCTACACCTTC
J gene: TRBJ2-1; D gene: NA; clone size: NA; V gene: TRBV7-2; CDR3 length: 14; CDR3 protein: CASSPRGWRNEQFF; CDR3 DNA: TGTGCCAGCAGCCCGAGGGGGTGGCGCAATGAGCAGTTCTTC
J gene: TRBJ1-2; D gene: NA; clone size: NA; V gene: TRBV30; CDR3 length: 13; CDR3 protein: CASSEVPNYGYTF; CDR3 DNA: TGTGCCTCCTCCGAGGTACCTAACTATGGCTACACCTTC
J gene: TRBJ2-1; D gene: TRBD2; clone size: NA; V gene: TRBV10-1; CDR3 length: 14; CDR3 protein: CATEPSGNYNEQFF; CDR3 DNA: TGCGCCACTGAGCCTAGCGGAAACTACAATGAGCAGTTCTTC
J gene: TRBJ1-1; D gene: NA; clone size: NA; V gene: TRBV30; CDR3 length: 11; CDR3 protein: CAWRAGVWAFF; CDR3 DNA: TGTGCCTGGAGGGCAGGGGTCTGGGCTTTCTTT
J gene: TRBJ1-1; D gene: NA; clone size: NA; V gene: TRBV7-2; CDR3 length: 13; CDR3 protein: CASSLMKNTEAFF; CDR3 DNA: TGTGCCAGCAGCTTAATGAAGAACACTGAAGCTTTCTTT
J gene: TRBJ2-1; D gene: TRBD1; clone size: NA; V gene: TRBV15; CDR3 length: 12; CDR3 protein: CATSSGGGEQFF; CDR3 DNA: TGTGCCACCAGCTCAGGGGGCGGTGAGCAGTTCTTC
J gene: TRBJ2-1; D gene: NA; clone size: NA; V gene: TRBV18; CDR3 length: 15; CDR3 protein: CASSPAVASLNEQFF; CDR3 DNA: TGTGCCAGCTCACCCGCGGTAGCGAGCCTCAATGAGCAGTTCTTC
J gene: TRBJ2-7; D gene: NA; clone size: NA; V gene: TRBV14; CDR3 length: 14; CDR3 protein: CASSRPGLLYEQYF; CDR3 DNA: TGTGCCAGCAGCCGCCCGGGACTGCTTTACGAGCAGTACTTC
J gene: TRBJ2-1; D gene: TRBD2; clone size: NA; V gene: TRBV19; CDR3 length: 16; CDR3 protein: CASTGGSGTAGDEQFF; CDR3 DNA: TGTGCCAGTACGGGGGGTAGCGGGACGGCAGGCGATGAGCAGTTCTTC
J gene: TRBJ2-2; D gene: TRBD1; clone size: NA; V gene: TRBV5-6; CDR3 length: 15; CDR3 protein: CASSPGTGRTGELFF; CDR3 DNA: TGTGCCAGCAGCCCGGGGACAGGGAGGACCGGGGAGCTGTTTTTT
J gene: TRBJ2-5; D gene: TRBD2; clone size: NA; V gene: TRBV14; CDR3 length: 15; CDR3 protein: CASSQPLAGAETQYF; CDR3 DNA: TGTGCCAGCAGCCAACCACTAGCGGGGGCAGAGACCCAGTACTTC
J gene: TRBJ1-2; D gene: NA; clone size: few; V gene: TRBV7-8; CDR3 length: 13; CDR3 protein: CASSLAREIRYTF; CDR3 DNA: TGTGCCAGCAGCTTAGCGAGGGAGATTCGCTACACCTTC
J gene: TRBJ2-1; D gene: TRBD2; clone size: NA; V gene: TRBV15; CDR3 length: 17; CDR3 protein: CATSRDLTSGRYNEQFF; CDR3 DNA: TGTGCCACCAGCAGAGATCTCACTAGCGGGAGATACAATGAGCAGTTCTTC
J gene: TRBJ1-5; D gene: NA; clone size: few; V gene: TRBV2; CDR3 length: 13; CDR3 protein: CASSAESNQPQHF; CDR3 DNA: TGTGCCAGCAGTGCGGAGAGCAATCAGCCCCAGCATTTT
J gene: TRBJ2-5; D gene: NA; clone size: few; V gene: TRBV30; CDR3 length: 14; CDR3 protein: CAWSVNGGDGTQYF; CDR3 DNA: TGTGCCTGGAGTGTAAACGGCGGGGACGGGACCCAGTACTTC
J gene: TRBJ1-6; D gene: NA; clone size: few; V gene: TRBV27; CDR3 length: 14; CDR3 protein: CASSSGKLGSPLHF; CDR3 DNA: TGTGCCAGCAGTTCAGGGAAGTTGGGTTCACCCCTCCACTTT
J gene: TRBJ2-6; D gene: NA; clone size: NA; V gene: TRBV19; CDR3 length: 15; CDR3 protein: CASSIQGSGANVLTF; CDR3 DNA: TGTGCCAGTAGTATACAGGGCTCTGGGGCCAACGTCCTGACTTTC
J gene: TRBJ2-7; D gene: NA; clone size: NA; V gene: TRBV7-2; CDR3 length: 13; CDR3 protein: CASSPPTVYEQYF; CDR3 DNA: TGTGCCAGCAGCCCCCCGACAGTCTACGAGCAGTACTTC
J gene: TRBJ2-2; D gene: NA; clone size: NA; V gene: TRBV18; CDR3 length: 14; CDR3 protein: CASSPVWGTGELFF; CDR3 DNA: TGTGCCAGCTCACCCGTCTGGGGTACCGGGGAGCTGTTTTTT
J gene: TRBJ2-7; D gene: TRBD2; clone size: NA; V gene: TRBV6-1; CDR3 length: 14; CDR3 protein: CASRTREGWDEQYF; CDR3 DNA: TGTGCCTCCCGCACCCGGGAGGGCTGGGACGAGCAGTACTTC
J gene: TRBJ1-2; D gene: NA; clone size: NA; V gene: TRBV7-2; CDR3 length: 12; CDR3 protein: CATKQGWSGYTF; CDR3 DNA: TGTGCCACGAAACAGGGTTGGAGTGGCTACACCTTC